Listed here are 31 T cell receptor beta chains from one sample, sequenced in a study of ipilimumab plus nivolumab after autologous stem cell transplantation. The assay was immunoSEQ multiplex PCR, and TCRdb's table has in-frame clones only and misses some. The sample records some 87,000 clones, about 83% being singletons. Source: PBMCs, taken in a trial of ipilimumab plus nivolumab as post-transplant consolidation. These receptors were taken from a male donor with diffuse large B-cell lymphoma.

The chain joins TRBV5-6 to TRBJ2-2, with TRBD1 as a possible D gene (6 bases). V was trimmed by 3 bases and J by 5 bases, leaving 14 bases between them. This CDR3 comprises 15 residues. Germline lookup yields CDR1 SGHDT and CDR2 YYEEEE. CDR3 bases: TGTGCCAGCAGCTCGGTGGGGGCCCGAACCGGGGAGCTGTTTTTT. Residues: CASSSVGARTGELFF.

CDR3 sequence: CASSSLMDGELFF. CDR3 bases: TGTGCCAGCAGCTCGCTAATGGACGGGGAGCTGTTTTTT. The chain has TRBV7-2 and TRBJ2-2, with no clear D. CDR1 is SGHTA and CDR2 is FQGNSA in the germline V gene. V lost 4 bases and J lost 7, with 10 bases in between. CDR3 length equals 13 residues.

This clone was seen a few times. This sequence joins TRBV5-1 and TRBJ1-1, with unresolved D. From germline, CDR1 is SGHRS and CDR2 YFSETQ. The CDR3 consists of 14 residues. V was cut by 2 bases and J by 3 bases, with 11 bases left in between. The CDR3 sequence is CASSLHDIYTEAFF. The CDR3 nucleotides are TGCGCCAGCAGCTTACACGACATCTACACTGAAGCTTTCTTT.

The chain combines TRBV6-6 with TRBJ1-1, with a possible D match to TRBD1 (5 bases). Per germline, CDR1 MNHNY and CDR2 SVGAGI (reference sequence). The CDR3 loop spans 14 amino acids. V dropped 10 bases and J dropped 0 bases, with 15 bases sitting between them. The CDR3 coding sequence is TGTGCCATCAAAGGGGAGGTTGTGAACACTGAAGCTTTCTTT. This sequence encodes CAIKGEVVNTEAFF.

The rearrangement joins TRBV19 to TRBJ1-5; TRBD1 matches at 7 bases. The CDR3 extends over 15 amino acids. Looked up from germline, CDR1 is LNHDA and CDR2 is SQIVND (reference sequence). Losses at the gene ends were 7 bases for V and 2 bases for J; bases not matched to a gene: 8. In nucleotides, the CDR3 is TGTGCCAGTACATACACCGACAGGGGCAATCAGCCCCAGCATTTT. Translating gives CASTYTDRGNQPQHF.

This chain links TRBV18 with TRBJ1-6; TRBD1 is a possible D gene (6 bases). V dropped 0 bases and J dropped 9 bases, with 15 bases sitting between them. CDR1 is KGHSH, CDR2 LQKENI, per germline. CDR3 length equals 16 residues. The CDR3 is CASSPPGGGGRSPLHF. The CDR3 nucleotides are TGTGCCAGCTCACCACCGGGTGGGGGGGGCCGTTCACCCCTCCACTTT.

The J gene is TRBJ2-7, the V gene TRBV4-1; TRBD2 might be the D (5 bases). This CDR3 comprises 15 residues. V lost 3 bases, J lost 4 bases, and 16 bases lay in between. Germline CDR1 reads MGHRA; CDR2 reads YSYEKL. The CDR3: CASSQAQLDTYEQYF. CDR3 coding DNA: TGCGCCAGCAGCCAGGCTCAACTAGACACGTACGAGCAGTACTTC.

This clone has only one observation. The V call is TRBV9, the J call TRBJ1-5; D call uncertain. Germline CDR1 reads SGDLS; CDR2 reads YYNGEE. Trimming cost V 0 bases and J 0 bases, with 10 bases left between them. CDR3 length: 16 residues. In DNA, the CDR3 is TGTGCCAGCAGCGTAGCGGCAGATGATAGCAATCAGCCCCAGCATTTT. Encoded protein: CASSVAADDSNQPQHF.

The rearrangement uses TRBV5-1 and TRBJ2-1; D may correspond to TRBD1 or TRBD2 (6 bases each). Between the trimmed V and J ends, which lost 1 base and 3 bases, there was a span of 11 bases. This CDR3 contains 15 residues. CDR1 and CDR2 from the germline V gene are SGHRS and YFSETQ. CDR3 sequence (DNA): TGCGCCAGCAGCTTGCGGGGGCCCGGCTACAATGAGCAGTTCTTC. It translates to CASSLRGPGYNEQFF.

The V and J genes are TRBV6-5 and TRBJ2-5; 10 nucleotides match TRBD1. V was pared by 7 bases and J by 4 bases, with 9 bases of the junction left unmatched. The CDR3 runs to 15 residues. Germline assignment: CDR1 MNHEY and CDR2 SVGAGI. CDR3 sequence reads: CASKGGQGVGETQYF. DNA of the CDR3: TGTGCCAGCAAGGGTGGACAGGGGGTAGGAGAGACCCAGTACTTC.

The rearrangement joins TRBV6-6 to TRBJ2-5; 7 bases are shared with TRBD1. Losses at the gene ends were 5 bases for V and 4 bases for J; bases not matched to a gene: 7. CDR3 length equals 14 residues. Per germline, CDR1 MNHNY and CDR2 SVGAGI (reference sequence). The CDR3 sequence is CASSPRQGGETQYF. The CDR3 DNA is TGTGCCAGCAGTCCCCGACAGGGCGGAGAGACCCAGTACTTC.

The chain carries TRBV10-3 and TRBJ2-2; 10 bases agree with TRBD2. The junction had 5 bases not matched to a gene; V was cut back by 0 bases and J by 1 base. The V gene's germline CDR1 is ENHRY and CDR2 SYGVKD. This CDR3 is built from 18 residues. CDR3 sequence: CAISESLAGGKNTGELFF. The CDR3 DNA reads as TGTGCCATCAGTGAGTCATTAGCGGGGGGCAAGAACACCGGGGAGCTGTTTTTT.

J is TRBJ2-3 and V is TRBV27, with D perhaps TRBD1 or TRBD2 (5 bases each). V lost 8 bases, J lost 1 base, and 10 bases lay in between. Per germline, CDR1 MNHEY and CDR2 SMNVEV (reference sequence). The CDR3 covers 13 residues. The CDR3 DNA follows: TGTGCCAGCGGAAGAGGGGGCACAGATACGCAGTATTTT. This gives the protein CASGRGGTDTQYF.

The chain is built from TRBV29-1 and TRBJ1-1, with 7 bases aligning to TRBD1. Trimming removed 4 bases from V and 10 bases from J; junction bases left unmatched: 9. This CDR3 spans 12 amino acids. Germline V gives CDR1 SQVTM, CDR2 ANQGSEA. The DNA for the CDR3 is TGCAGCGTTGGGACAGGTGCTCTTGGAGCTTTCTTT. This encodes CSVGTGALGAFF.

This chain uses TRBV7-2 with TRBJ2-7; TRBD1 aligns across 9 bases. Germline V gene lookup returns CDR1 SGHTA and CDR2 FQGNSA. V shed 6 bases and J 5 bases; nucleotides not matched to a gene: 5. This CDR3 comprises 13 residues. CDR3 region: CASRQGAGDEQYF. As DNA, the CDR3 is TGTGCCAGCAGACAGGGGGCGGGCGACGAGCAGTACTTC.

V and J are TRBV7-8 and TRBJ2-1; unclear D gene. V lost 1 base and J 7 bases, leaving 8 bases between the germline ends. CDR3 length: 13 residues. CDR1 SGHVS and CDR2 FQNEAQ come from the germline V gene. The CDR3 loop is CASSLEGRNEQFF. The CDR3 region has the DNA TGTGCCAGCAGCTTAGAAGGCCGGAATGAGCAGTTCTTC.

V gene TRBV2 combines with J gene TRBJ2-7, with D hard to call. Trimming removed 6 bases from V and 1 base from J, with 13 bases in between. The CDR3 has 14 amino acids. Per germline, CDR1 SNHLY and CDR2 FYNNEI. The CDR3 loop reads CASSPARLSYEQYF. CDR3 coding DNA: TGTGCCAGCAGCCCGGCCAGGTTATCCTACGAGCAGTACTTC.

V gene TRBV6-4 combines with J gene TRBJ1-1; no firm D call. The germline V gene encodes CDR1 MRHNA and CDR2 SNTAGT. With 5 bases removed from V and 1 base from J, the gap between germline ends came to 8 bases. The CDR3 runs to 13 residues. The CDR3 region is CASSTSRNTEAFF. CDR3 DNA: TGTGCCAGCAGTACCTCACGGAACACTGAAGCTTTCTTT.

CDR3: CSVVEPTEAFF. Written as DNA, the CDR3 is TGCAGCGTTGTTGAGCCCACTGAAGCTTTCTTT. J is TRBJ1-1 and V is TRBV29-1; D gene ambiguous. Germline CDR1 SQVTM, CDR2 ANQGSEA. The CDR3 sequence is 11 residues long. V lost 4 bases and J 4 bases, leaving 7 bases between the germline ends.

CDR3 in amino acids: CASSPGSGNYGYTF. DNA of the CDR3: TGTGCCAGCAGCCCCGGTTCGGGCAACTATGGCTACACCTTC. V and J are TRBV5-6 and TRBJ1-2; D gene uncertain. The CDR3 sequence is 14 residues long. Trimming took off 4 bases at V and 2 bases at J, with 12 bases between the two ends. Germline V gene lookup returns CDR1 SGHDT and CDR2 YYEEEE.

The genes are TRBV7-9 and TRBJ1-2, with TRBD1 matching over 7 bases. Germline V lookup: CDR1 SEHNR, CDR2 FQNEAQ (reference sequence). The CDR3 is 14 amino acids. Trimming took 0 bases from V and 8 from J; bases not matched to a gene: 6. CDR3 nucleotide sequence: TGTGCCAGCAGCTTAGCGACAGGGAGACAGGGCTACACCTTC. Protein sequence: CASSLATGRQGYTF. The whole variable domain, filled in from reference TRBV7-9 and TRBJ1-2, reads DTGVSQNPRHKITKRGQNVTFRCDPISEHNRLYWYRQTLGQGPEFLTYFQNEAQLEKSRLLSDRFSAERPKGSFSTLEIQRTEQGDSAMYLCASSLATGRQGYTFGSGTRLTVV.

This sequence joins TRBV30 and TRBJ1-1; tentative D call: TRBD1 (6 bases). Trimming took off 2 bases at V and 4 bases at J, with 11 bases between the two ends. The germline gives CDR1 GTSNPN, CDR2 SVGIG (reference sequence). The CDR3 totals 13 residues. CDR3 coding DNA: TGTGCCTGGAGTCGAAGGGGGAGCACTGAAGCTTTCTTT. Translating gives CAWSRRGSTEAFF.

This clone was observed once. J is TRBJ1-5 and V is TRBV6-1; D not resolved. The CDR3 consists of 13 residues. The germline V gene has CDR1 MNHNS and CDR2 SASEGT. Trimming removed 3 bases at V and 6 bases at J, with 9 bases between. The CDR3 DNA follows: TGTGCCAGCAGTGATAACAGAGGTCAGCCCCAGCATTTT. Its translation: CASSDNRGQPQHF.

The chain is built from TRBV13 and TRBJ1-3; 8 nucleotides align to TRBD1. V lost 7 bases to trimming and J lost 5 bases; unmatched junction nucleotides: 7. This CDR3 is 14 amino acids long. The germline V gene encodes CDR1 PRHDT and CDR2 FYEKMQ (reference sequence). CDR3 loop: CASTLRQGRNTIYF. CDR3 in DNA: TGTGCCAGCACCCTCCGACAGGGGCGAAACACCATATATTTT.

V gene TRBV7-8 combines with J gene TRBJ2-5; D gene uncertain. The DNA end lines up better with TRBJ2-7; the J call may be wrong. The CDR3 is 13 amino acids. The germline V gene has CDR1 SGHVS and CDR2 FQNEAQ. As DNA, the CDR3 is TGTGCCAGCAGCTTAGTCAGCGCCTACGAGCAGTACTTC. This gives the protein CASSLVSAYEQYF.

The rearrangement uses TRBV7-9 and TRBJ2-5; tentatively, D is TRBD1 (6 bases). Trimming left V 6 bases short and J 2 bases short, with 13 bases between. The V gene's germline CDR1 is SEHNR and CDR2 FQNEAQ (reference sequence). The CDR3 loop spans 14 amino acids. The CDR3 DNA is TGTGCCAGCAGTTTCGGGACAACTCAAGAGACCCAGTACTTC. Amino acid sequence: CASSFGTTQETQYF.

The chain has TRBV7-9 and TRBJ1-6; TRBD1 aligns across 7 bases. The CDR3 runs to 13 residues. V was clipped by 4 bases and J by 14 bases; unmatched bases: 8. Germline CDR1 reads SEHNR; CDR2 reads FQNEAQ (reference sequence). CDR3 protein: CASSSRQGSSLHF. CDR3 in DNA: TGTGCCAGCAGCTCCCGACAGGGAAGTTCCCTCCACTTT.

The chain employs TRBV19 and TRBJ1-1; no clear D gene. The length of the CDR3 is 15 residues. V gave up 3 bases and J gave up 11 bases, with 22 bases separating them. The germline V gene has CDR1 LNHDA and CDR2 SQIVND (reference sequence). CDR3 amino acids: CASSMGNRAAFQAFF. DNA for the CDR3: TGTGCCAGTAGTATGGGGAACAGAGCCGCGTTTCAGGCTTTCTTT.

V is TRBV5-1 and J is TRBJ1-1, with TRBD1 matching over 11 bases. The germline gives CDR1 SGHRS, CDR2 YFSETQ. Trimming removed 3 bases from V and 5 bases from J; junction bases left unmatched: 6. The CDR3 covers 15 residues. In DNA, the CDR3 is TGCGCCAGCAGCTACGGACAGGGGGCGAGGACTGAAGCTTTCTTT. Its translation: CASSYGQGARTEAFF.

The rearrangement joins TRBV27 to TRBJ2-7, with D perhaps being TRBD1 or TRBD2 (5 bases each). V was shortened by 0 bases and J by 1 base, with 10 bases between the two germline ends. The CDR3 runs 15 residues. Germline V CDR1 and CDR2: MNHEY, SMNVEV (reference sequence). The CDR3 loop is CASSLSGDLSYEQYF. Here the CDR3 DNA reads TGTGCCAGCAGTTTATCGGGGGACCTATCCTACGAGCAGTACTTC.

J is TRBJ1-3 and V is TRBV27, with no clear D. CDR3 length: 15 amino acids. Germline values: CDR1 MNHEY, CDR2 SMNVEV (reference sequence). The V gene lost 6 bases and the J gene lost 0 bases, with 12 bases spanning the gap. CDR3 loop: CASRPLVGSGNTIYF. For the CDR3, the DNA is TGTGCCAGCAGACCCCTAGTAGGCTCTGGAAACACCATATATTTT.